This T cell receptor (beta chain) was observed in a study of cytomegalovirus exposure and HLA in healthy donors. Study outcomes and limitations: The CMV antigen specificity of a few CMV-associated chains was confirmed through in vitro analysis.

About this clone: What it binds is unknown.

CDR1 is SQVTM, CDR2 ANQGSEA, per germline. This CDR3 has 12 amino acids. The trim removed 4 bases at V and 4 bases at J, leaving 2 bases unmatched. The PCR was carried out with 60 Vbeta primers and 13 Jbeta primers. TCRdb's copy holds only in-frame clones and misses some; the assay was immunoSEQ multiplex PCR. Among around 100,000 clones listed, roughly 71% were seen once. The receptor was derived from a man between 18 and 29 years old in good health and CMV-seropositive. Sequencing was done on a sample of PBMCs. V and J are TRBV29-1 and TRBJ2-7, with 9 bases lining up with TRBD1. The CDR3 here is CSVGQGEYEQYF. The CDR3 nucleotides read TGCAGCGTTGGACAGGGGGAGTACGAGCAGTACTTC.